This is a list of T cell receptor beta chains from one sample in a study of blood T cell repertoires in COVID-19. Produced via immunoSEQ multiplex PCR; TCRdb's table is partial and in-frame only. The data hold about 400,000 clones, with approximately 90% observed a single time. Sequencing was done on a sample of peripheral blood. These receptors originate from a woman aged 30 to 39 with acute or convalescent COVID-19. Each CDR3 is given with its conserved first and last residue. The D gene is left open where the match is weak. Not every row has a clone size; where given, it reads once, few, many or a size class.

TRBD1	TRBV28	TRBJ2-7	NA	TGTGCCAGCAGTTTTGCCTTAACGGGACAGGTCTACTCCTACGAGCAGTACTTC	CASSFALTGQVYSYEQYF
TRBD1	TRBV5-4	TRBJ1-1	NA	TGTGCCAGCAGCTCTAAGATACAGGGGACTGAAGCTTTCTTT	CASSSKIQGTEAFF
TRBD2	TRBV10-1	TRBJ2-3	NA	TGCGCCAGCAGTGAGTCTGCGGGGGGCACAGATACGCAGTATTTT	CASSESAGGTDTQYF
NA	TRBV29-1	TRBJ1-2	NA	TGCAGCGTTGGAAACCCCGGGTCTAACTATGGCTACACCTTC	CSVGNPGSNYGYTF
TRBD1	TRBV5-4	TRBJ2-1	NA	TGTGCCAGCAGAGAACGGGACAGGCCCTACAATGAGCAGTTCTTC	CASRERDRPYNEQFF
NA	TRBV7-8	TRBJ1-1	NA	TGTGCCAGCACCCAGCCGGGAAGAAACACTGAAGCTTTCTTT	CASTQPGRNTEAFF
NA	TRBV7-2	TRBJ2-7	once	TGTGCCAGCAGCTTACTAACCACAGGGTCCGAGCAGTACTTC	CASSLLTTGSEQYF
NA	TRBV28	TRBJ1-1	NA	TGTGCCAGCAGTTTTGGAAGGGGTGGCAGGGGAGCTTTCTTT	CASSFGRGGRGAFF
NA	TRBV3-1/TRBV3-2	TRBJ2-5	NA	TGTGCCAGCAGCGCAAGGCGGGGCCAAGAGACCCAGTACTTC	CASSARRGQETQYF
TRBD1	TRBV6-5	TRBJ1-1	NA	TGTGCCAGCAGCAACGCAGGGGGCGACACTGAAGCTTTCTTT	CASSNAGGDTEAFF
NA	TRBV7-9	TRBJ2-3	NA	TGTGCCAGCAGCTCAACTCGACTAGACAACACAGATACGCAGTATTTT	CASSSTRLDNTDTQYF
NA	TRBV6-6	TRBJ1-2	NA	TGTGCCAGCAGGCCAACGGGGGGGTGGTATGGCTACACCTTC	CASRPTGGWYGYTF
NA	TRBV6-5	TRBJ1-5	few	TGTGCCAGCCAGGGGTGGAATCAGCCCCAGCATTTT	CASQGWNQPQHF
NA	TRBV2	TRBJ1-4	NA	TGTGCCAGCAGTGAAGTGGGAGGGAATGAAAAACTGTTTTTT	CASSEVGGNEKLFF
TRBD1	TRBV19	TRBJ2-5	NA	TGTGCCAGTAGTTGGAGGACAGGGAACGGAGAGACCCAGTACTTC	CASSWRTGNGETQYF
NA	TRBV9	TRBJ1-1	NA	TGTGCCAGCAGCAGAGGTGGCGATTCCACTGAAGCTTTCTTT	CASSRGGDSTEAFF
TRBD1	TRBV28	TRBJ2-5	NA	TGTGCCAGCAACGCCGGGACAGGGATATTGGAGACCCAGTACTTC	CASNAGTGILETQYF
NA	TRBV10-3	TRBJ1-3	NA	TGTGCCACCCGGACGGACAGTTCCGGAAACACCATATATTTT	CATRTDSSGNTIYF
NA	TRBV29-1	TRBJ1-1	NA	TGCAGCGGAAAGACAGGAAACACTGAAGCTTTCTTT	CSGKTGNTEAFF
NA	TRBV5-1	TRBJ2-7	NA	TGCGCCAGCAGCTTTATAAGGCAGGGGAGCTCCTACGAGCAGTACTTC	CASSFIRQGSSYEQYF
TRBD1	TRBV28	TRBJ2-2	NA	TGTGCCAGCAGTGAATGGGTCGGGACAGGATCCAACGGGGAGCTGTTTTTT	CASSEWVGTGSNGELFF
TRBD2	TRBV28	TRBJ2-7	NA	TGTGCCAGCAGTAACTCGGGACTAGCGGGGCGGAAACCCTACGAGCAGTACTTC	CASSNSGLAGRKPYEQYF
TRBD1	TRBV29-1	TRBJ1-2	once	TGCAGCGTGGGGGAGGAACAGGGGGAATATGGCTACACCTTC	CSVGEEQGEYGYTF
NA	TRBV7-9	TRBJ2-7	many	TGTGCCAGCAGCTTAGACAGGAGCGAGCAGTACTTC	CASSLDRSEQYF
TRBD1	TRBV9	TRBJ2-2	few	TGTGCCAGCAGCGTCAGGACAGGGACCGGGGAGCTGTTTTTT	CASSVRTGTGELFF
NA	TRBV3-1/TRBV3-2	TRBJ2-1	NA	TGTGCCAGCAGCCAAACGGCGGGGGCCGCCTACAATGAGCAGTTCTTC	CASSQTAGAAYNEQFF
NA	TRBV5-1	TRBJ2-5	NA	TGCGCCAGCAGCTTGGACGGGGTGCAGCAGTCTCAGTACTTC	CASSLDGVQQSQYF
NA	TRBV5-6	TRBJ2-1	NA	TGTGCCAGCAGCTTGTGGTTAGGGGTGGACTACAATGAGCAGTTCTTC	CASSLWLGVDYNEQFF
TRBD2	TRBV3-1/TRBV3-2	TRBJ2-1	NA	TGTGCCAGCAGCCGTGGACTAGCGGGGAGTTACAATGAGCAGTTCTTC	CASSRGLAGSYNEQFF
TRBD1	TRBV5-6	TRBJ1-3	NA	TGTGCCAGCAGCTCGAAACCGGACAGGGCCCTAAACACCATATATTTT	CASSSKPDRALNTIYF
NA	TRBV27	TRBJ2-1	NA	TGTGCCAGCAGTCCTTCGAGGACAGCCACGGGGAATGAGCAGTTCTTC	CASSPSRTATGNEQFF
NA	TRBV6-5	TRBJ2-2	NA	TGTGCCAGCACCCTATCGGGGGAGTCCACCGGGGAGCTGTTTTTT	CASTLSGESTGELFF
TRBD2	TRBV5-1	TRBJ2-1	NA	TGCGCCAGCAGCTCGACTAGCGGGGTCTATGAGCAGTTCTTC	CASSSTSGVYEQFF
TRBD2	TRBV24-1	TRBJ2-3	NA	TGTGCCACCAGTACTAGCGAAACTAGCACAGATACGCAGTATTTT	CATSTSETSTDTQYF
TRBD1	TRBV19	TRBJ2-7	NA	TGTGCCAGTAGCAAAATGGGCGGACAGGGGATCTACGAGCAGTACTTC	CASSKMGGQGIYEQYF
TRBD2	TRBV3-1/TRBV3-2	TRBJ2-5	NA	TGTGCCAGCAGCAAACGGAGCGGGGGAGAGACCCAGTACTTC	CASSKRSGGETQYF
NA	TRBV3-1/TRBV3-2	TRBJ1-3	NA	TGTGCCAGCAGCCAAGATCGGCTCCGGGGAGGAAACACCATATATTTT	CASSQDRLRGGNTIYF
TRBD1	TRBV6-1	TRBJ2-7	few	TGTGCCAGCAGTGAAGGGACAGGGGCCTACTACGAGCAGTACTTC	CASSEGTGAYYEQYF
NA	TRBV4-1	TRBJ1-6	NA	TGCGCCAGCAGCCAAGGGCCCAGGGGTAAGAAGTCACCCCTCCACTTT	CASSQGPRGKKSPLHF
NA	TRBV6-2/TRBV6-3	TRBJ2-2	NA	TGTGCCAGCAGTTACTTGAGGACCGGGGAGCTGTTTTTT	CASSYLRTGELFF
TRBD1	TRBV29-1	TRBJ2-3	NA	TGCAGCGTTCGCCCCCAGGGGGCCTATCTCACAGATACGCAGTATTTT	CSVRPQGAYLTDTQYF
TRBD1	TRBV3-1/TRBV3-2	TRBJ1-3	NA	TGTGCCAGCAGCCGGCAGGGGGCATCTGGAAACACCATATATTTT	CASSRQGASGNTIYF
TRBD1	TRBV6-5	TRBJ1-5	NA	TGTGCCAGCAGTTTCAAACAGGGGGTATGTCAGCCCCAGCATTTT	CASSFKQGVCQPQHF
NA	TRBV6-6	TRBJ1-1	NA	TGTGCCAGCAGTTACGGTGCGGGGGGGGGAAACACTGAAGCTTTCTTT	CASSYGAGGGNTEAFF
TRBD2	TRBV7-2	TRBJ2-7	once	TGTGCCAGCAGCCCCGGGAGGGGCGAGCAGTACTTC	CASSPGRGEQYF
NA	TRBV27	TRBJ2-5	once	TGTGCCAGCAACTCCGGGTCGGAAGAGACCCAGTACTTC	CASNSGSEETQYF
TRBD1	TRBV19	TRBJ2-3	NA	TGTGCCAGTAGTGGTCACCGGGACAGGGGCACAGATACGCAGTATTTT	CASSGHRDRGTDTQYF
NA	TRBV18	TRBJ1-1	NA	TGTGCCAGCTCCCCTTCAGGGAACTATGAAGCTTTCTTT	CASSPSGNYEAFF
TRBD1	TRBV5-1	TRBJ1-1	once	TGCGCCAGCAGCTTAAACAGGGGGAACACTGAAGCTTTCTTT	CASSLNRGNTEAFF
NA	TRBV14	TRBJ1-2	NA	TGTGCCAGCAGCCCGGCCCCGGGAACTAACTATGGCTACACCTTC	CASSPAPGTNYGYTF
TRBD2	TRBV7-2	TRBJ2-1	NA	TGTGCCAGCAGCTTAGTTTGGAACGGAGCGGGGGGGCCATACGATGAGCAGTTCTTC	CASSLVWNGAGGPYDEQFF
NA	TRBV7-3	TRBJ1-4	NA	TGTGCCAGCAGCTTAATCAGGGCGGAGACCAATGAAAAACTGTTTTTT	CASSLIRAETNEKLFF
NA	TRBV27	TRBJ2-2	NA	TGTGCCAGCACCAACAGGGTAACCGGGGAGCTGTTTTTT	CASTNRVTGELFF
TRBD1	TRBV9	TRBJ1-2	NA	TGTGCCAGCAGCGTAGATACAGGGGGCAATGGCTACACCTTC	CASSVDTGGNGYTF
TRBD1	TRBV9	TRBJ2-1	NA	TGTGCCAGCAGCGTAGTCGGACAGGGTAGCAATGAGCAGTTCTTC	CASSVVGQGSNEQFF
TRBD2	TRBV4-1	TRBJ2-1	NA	TGCGCCAGCAGCCAGGGAGGGACTAGCGGGGGGGTGGAGCAGTTCTTC	CASSQGGTSGGVEQFF
TRBD1	TRBV3-1/TRBV3-2	TRBJ1-2	NA	TGTGCCAGCAGCCTACAATCCACAGGGGCCGACTATGGCTACACCTTC	CASSLQSTGADYGYTF
NA	TRBV9	TRBJ1-5	NA	TGTGCCAGCAGCGGGCAGGGTGGTCAGCCCCAGCATTTT	CASSGQGGQPQHF
TRBD1	TRBV6-5	TRBJ2-5	NA	TGTGCCAGCAGCCACAGGGGGCTCCAACAAGAGACCCAGTACTTC	CASSHRGLQQETQYF